One sample yielded the 31 T cell receptor beta chains listed below, sequenced in a study of T cell changes during pregnancy in multiple sclerosis. This table comes from immunoSEQ multiplex PCR, and its TCRdb copy is limited to in-frame clones, with some not included. This sample yields about 69,000 clones, of which 85% to 95% are seen a single time; approximately 2% belongs to the top ten. The material sequenced was peripheral blood, taken in the third trimester of pregnancy. The source is a female donor in good health, enrolled as a control in a pregnancy study.

The rearrangement joins TRBV18 to TRBJ1-2; a possible D gene is TRBD1 (5 bases). The V end was cut by 2 bases, the J end by 6 bases, with 13 bases between. The CDR3 has 14 residues. Germline-derived CDR1 and CDR2 are KGHSH and LQKENI. In DNA form, the CDR3 reads TGTGCCAGCTCACCAGGAGGGGCGCAGGATGGCTACACCTTC. It translates to CASSPGGAQDGYTF.

This chain uses TRBV27 with TRBJ1-1; TRBD1 might be the D (6 bases). Germline assignment: CDR1 MNHEY and CDR2 SMNVEV (reference sequence). Trimming took 5 bases from V and 3 from J, leaving 16 bases between them. The CDR3 sequence is 15 residues long. The CDR3 region is CASSILQGGDTEAFF. The CDR3 DNA reads as TGTGCCAGCAGTATCTTACAGGGTGGGGACACTGAAGCTTTCTTT.

The chain couples TRBV30 to TRBJ2-1; D is perhaps TRBD2 (6 bases). Trimming left V 6 bases short and J 0 bases short, with 12 bases between. CDR1 GTSNPN and CDR2 SVGIG come from the germline V gene (reference sequence). The CDR3 totals 14 residues. The CDR3, as DNA: TGTGCCTGTCGGACTACCCACTCCTACAATGAGCAGTTCTTC. Protein product: CACRTTHSYNEQFF. The whole variable domain, remainder taken from reference TRBV30 and TRBJ2-1, is SQTIHQWPATLVQPVGSPLSLECTVEGTSNPNLYWYRQAAGRGLQLLFYSVGIGQISSEVPQNLSASRPQDRQFILSSKKLLLSDSGFYLCACRTTHSYNEQFFGPGTRLTVL.

This chain uses TRBV7-9 with TRBJ2-7, with TRBD1 identical over 7 bases. CDR3 length: 13 residues. CDR1 SEHNR and CDR2 FQNEAQ come from the germline V gene (reference sequence). V trimming: 7 bases; J trimming: 1 base; junction bases outside the gene matches: 4. CDR3: CASTRTGSYEQYF. CDR3 bases: TGTGCCAGCACCAGGACAGGATCCTACGAGCAGTACTTC.

The chain couples TRBV7-2 to TRBJ2-1; TRBD2 agrees at 7 bases. The CDR3 sequence is 14 residues long. Per the germline V gene, CDR1 is SGHTA and CDR2 is FQGNSA. V gave up 6 bases and J gave up 9 bases; unmatched junction bases: 11. In DNA, the CDR3 is TGTGCCAGCAGTTTCGGACTAGTTGATACTGAGCAGTTCTTC. This gives the protein CASSFGLVDTEQFF. Looking up the rest from reference TRBV7-2 and TRBJ2-1 gives the full variable domain: GAGVSQSPSNKVTEKGKDVELRCDPISGHTALYWYRQSLGQGLEFLIYFQGNSAPDKSGLPSDRFSAERTGGSVSTLTIQRTQQEDSAVYLCASSFGLVDTEQFFGPGTRLTVL.

The chain has TRBV19 and TRBJ2-3, with D tentatively TRBD1 (5 bases). This CDR3 comprises 14 residues. The V end was cut by 7 bases, the J end by 1 base, with 12 bases between. Looked up from germline, CDR1 is LNHDA and CDR2 is SQIVND (reference sequence). As DNA, the CDR3 is TGTGCCAGTAAAAAGGCAGGGCGCACAGATACGCAGTATTTT. It is translated as CASKKAGRTDTQYF.

The V call is TRBV10-3, the J call TRBJ2-7; perhaps TRBD2 as D (6 bases). V lost 10 bases to trimming and J lost 0 bases, with 10 bases between them. Germline loops: CDR1 ENHRY, CDR2 SYGVKD. The CDR3 runs to 12 residues. Here the CDR3 reads CATGGASYEQYF. CDR3 sequence (DNA): TGTGCCACCGGCGGGGCCTCCTACGAGCAGTACTTC.

Written as DNA, the CDR3 is TGTGCCAGCAGTGACTCGGAGTCCGGGGGAGGCTACACCTTC. This gives the protein CASSDSESGGGYTF. The rearrangement uses TRBV6-4 and TRBJ1-2, with a tentative D call TRBD1 (5 bases). With 0 bases removed from V and 8 bases from J, the gap between germline ends came to 13 bases. In germline, CDR1 is MRHNA, CDR2 SNTAGT. CDR3 length: 14 residues.

The chain employs TRBV19 and TRBJ2-3, with 10 bases aligning to TRBD1. The CDR3 covers 17 residues. Germline CDR1 reads LNHDA; CDR2 reads SQIVND (reference sequence). The V gene end was trimmed by 10 bases and the J gene end by 4 bases; junction bases not matched to a gene: 17. The CDR3 DNA sequence: TGTGCCACTTCAGACAGGGGGCCGCTTGAAGGCTCAGATACGCAGTATTTT. Its translation is CATSDRGPLEGSDTQYF.

This chain links TRBV30 with TRBJ1-5; 10 bases map to TRBD1. This CDR3 contains 14 residues. Germline V lookup: CDR1 GTSNPN, CDR2 SVGIG (reference sequence). Germline trimming cut 1 base from V and 4 bases from J; bases unmatched to any gene: 1. The CDR3 coding sequence is TGTGCCTGGAGTGGGACAGGGGGAAATCAGCCCCAGCATTTT. This gives the protein CAWSGTGGNQPQHF.

The CDR3 spells CASGGLAGYEQYF. CDR3 coding DNA: TGTGCCAGCGGAGGACTAGCGGGCTACGAGCAGTACTTC. V and J are TRBV13 and TRBJ2-7; 11 bases match TRBD2. Germline CDR1 and CDR2: PRHDT and FYEKMQ (reference sequence). This CDR3 spans 13 amino acids. After removal of 8 bases from V and 3 bases from J, the junction contained 3 bases not matched to a gene.

The V call is TRBV6-5, the J call TRBJ1-5, with D tentatively TRBD1 (6 bases). The germline V gene has CDR1 MNHEY and CDR2 SVGAGI. CDR3 length: 13 amino acids. V was trimmed by 5 bases and J by 4 bases, leaving 9 bases between them. The CDR3 DNA reads TGTGCCAGCAGTCACAGGGAAAATCAGCCCCAGCATTTT. Its translation: CASSHRENQPQHF.

J is TRBJ2-3 and V is TRBV7-8; 7 bases match TRBD2. The CDR3 covers 15 residues. Germline lookup yields CDR1 SGHVS and CDR2 FQNEAQ. The ends lost 0 bases at V and 4 bases at J; junction bases unmatched: 4. The CDR3 loop is CASSLARRGADTQYF. In nucleotides, the CDR3 is TGTGCCAGCAGCTTAGCGCGACGGGGGGCAGATACGCAGTATTTT. The full variable domain, with the rest looked up from reference TRBV7-8 and TRBJ2-3, is GAGVSQSPRYKVAKRGQDVALRCDPISGHVSLFWYQQALGQGPEFLTYFQNEAQLDKSGLPSDRFFAERPEGSVSTLKIQRTQQEDSAVYLCASSLARRGADTQYFGPGTRLTVL.

V and J are TRBV18 and TRBJ2-1; TRBD1 aligns across 9 bases. The V and J ends lost 4 bases and 0 bases, in that order; junction bases with no gene match: 10. Germline lookup yields CDR1 KGHSH and CDR2 LQKENI. The CDR3 length is 18 residues. The CDR3 protein is CASSLGTGRGVSYNEQFF. Written as DNA, the CDR3 is TGTGCCAGCTCACTCGGGACAGGGAGAGGAGTCTCCTACAATGAGCAGTTCTTC.

The chain recombines TRBV30 with TRBJ1-2, with TRBD1 matching 9 bases. This CDR3 is built from 13 residues. Per the germline V gene, CDR1 is GTSNPN and CDR2 is SVGIG (reference sequence). The V gene end was trimmed by 5 bases and the J gene end by 5 bases; junction bases not matched to a gene: 6. The DNA of the CDR3 is TGTGCCTGGGGGGGACAGGGATCATATGGCTACACCTTC. As protein: CAWGGQGSYGYTF. The variable domain in full, with the rest retrieved from reference TRBV30 and TRBJ1-2, is SQTIHQWPATLVQPVGSPLSLECTVEGTSNPNLYWYRQAAGRGLQLLFYSVGIGQISSEVPQNLSASRPQDRQFILSSKKLLLSDSGFYLCAWGGQGSYGYTFGSGTRLTVV.

This chain connects TRBV9 to TRBJ2-3; 10 positions match TRBD2. CDR3 length: 16 residues. Germline values: CDR1 SGDLS, CDR2 YYNGEE. V trimming: 1 base; J trimming: 1 base; junction bases outside the gene matches: 3. The DNA of the CDR3 is TGTGCCAGCAGCGTAACCAGCGGGAGGGGCACAGATACGCAGTATTTT. Protein product: CASSVTSGRGTDTQYF.

The chain employs TRBV27 and TRBJ1-1, with TRBD1 identical over 7 bases. CDR3 length: 13 residues. The V segment lost 2 bases and the J segment 4 bases; nucleotides outside the gene matches: 1. In germline, CDR1 is MNHEY, CDR2 SMNVEV (reference sequence). The CDR3 bases are TGTGCCAGCAGTTTACAGGGGGGCACTGAAGCTTTCTTT. It yields the protein CASSLQGGTEAFF.

This chain joins TRBV11-2 and TRBJ1-5; D gene unclear. V lost 2 bases, J lost 0 bases, and 2 bases lay in between. Germline CDR1 reads SGHAT; CDR2 reads FQNNGV. This CDR3 has 13 residues. The CDR3 here is CASSLHSNQPQHF. In nucleotides, the CDR3 is TGTGCCAGCAGCTTACATAGCAATCAGCCCCAGCATTTT.

The chain joins TRBV28 to TRBJ2-2; D remains unclear. Trimming stripped 7 bases from V and 7 bases from J, with 10 bases between. Germline V gene lookup returns CDR1 MDHEN and CDR2 SYDVKM. The length of the CDR3 is 12 residues. CDR3 DNA: TGTGCCAGCACCTCCCCTCGCGGGGAGCTGTTTTTT. Protein: CASTSPRGELFF.

This chain uses TRBV19 with TRBJ2-7, with D possibly matching TRBD2 (6 bases). Trimming left V 6 bases short and J 4 bases short, with 10 bases between. This CDR3 comprises 12 residues. CDR1 and CDR2 (germline): LNHDA, SQIVND (reference sequence). CDR3 loop: CASSRLGYEQYF. CDR3 DNA sequence: TGTGCCAGTAGCAGACTAGGTTACGAGCAGTACTTC.

The chain couples TRBV27 to TRBJ2-7; tentative D call: TRBD2 (6 bases). The CDR3 is made up of 13 amino acids. Trimming pared 6 bases from V and 4 bases from J, leaving 13 bases between. Germline CDR1 is MNHEY and CDR2 is SMNVEV (reference sequence). The CDR3 protein is CASSFREKYEQYF. The DNA for the CDR3 is TGTGCCAGCAGCTTCCGGGAGAAATACGAGCAGTACTTC.

V usage is TRBV28 and J usage is TRBJ1-4, with 7 bases identical to TRBD1. This CDR3 has 16 residues. In germline, CDR1 is MDHEN, CDR2 SYDVKM. Trimming at V came to 2 bases and at J to 2 bases, leaving 5 bases not matched to a gene. CDR3 sequence: CASSLPQTGTNEKLFF. The CDR3 nucleotides read TGTGCCAGCAGTTTACCTCAGACAGGGACTAATGAAAAACTGTTTTTT.

The CDR3 DNA reads TGTGCCTGGGGTGGGGAGCACGGGGAGCTGTTTTTT. Translating gives CAWGGEHGELFF. The chain uses TRBV30 and TRBJ2-2, with D possibly TRBD2 on 5 matching bases. This CDR3 region has 12 residues. Germline values: CDR1 GTSNPN, CDR2 SVGIG (reference sequence). V gave up 5 bases and J gave up 7 bases, with 11 bases separating them.

The V gene is TRBV19, the J gene TRBJ1-2; D remains ambiguous. The CDR3 runs 11 residues. V lost 7 bases and J lost 6, with 9 bases in between. Germline V CDR1 and CDR2: LNHDA, SQIVND (reference sequence). CDR3 region: CASTGAHGYTF. The CDR3 nucleotides are TGTGCCAGTACAGGCGCCCATGGCTACACCTTC.

The chain couples TRBV14 to TRBJ1-2, with 8 bases fitting TRBD1. This CDR3 spans 15 amino acids. In germline, CDR1 is SGHDN, CDR2 FVKESK. V lost 0 bases, J lost 3 bases, and 3 bases stayed unmatched. The chain's CDR3 is CASSQDWGQDYGYTF. The CDR3 DNA reads as TGTGCCAGCAGCCAAGATTGGGGACAGGACTATGGCTACACCTTC.

This chain joins TRBV5-1 and TRBJ2-1; TRBD1 might be the D (7 bases). V was pared by 2 bases and J by 5 bases, with 14 bases between. Looked up from germline, CDR1 is SGHRS and CDR2 is YFSETQ. The CDR3 spans 15 residues. DNA for the CDR3: TGCGCCAGCAGCTTCAGGGGGTGGGGGGACAATGAGCAGTTCTTC. Translated: CASSFRGWGDNEQFF.

This chain joins TRBV28 and TRBJ2-7; 8 positions match TRBD2. CDR1 and CDR2 from the germline V gene are MDHEN and SYDVKM. The CDR3 is made up of 14 amino acids. V gave up 5 bases and J gave up 0 bases; unmatched junction bases: 3. The CDR3 sequence: CASSLAGLSYEQYF. In DNA form, the CDR3 reads TGTGCCAGCAGTCTAGCGGGTCTCTCCTACGAGCAGTACTTC. Based on the CDR3 plus reference TRBV28 and TRBJ2-7, the full variable domain is DVKVTQSSRYLVKRTGEKVFLECVQDMDHENMFWYRQDPGLGLRLIYFSYDVKMKEKGDIPEGYSVSREKKERFSLILESASTNQTSMYLCASSLAGLSYEQYFGPGTRLTVT.

The chain has TRBV5-1 and TRBJ1-3, with D possibly matching TRBD1 (5 bases). V was shortened by 0 bases and J by 8 bases, with 12 bases between the two germline ends. There are 14 residues in the CDR3. Germline CDR1 and CDR2: SGHRS and YFSETQ. The CDR3 coding sequence is TGCGCCAGCAGCTTGGCAGGGTCAGGCGACACCATATATTTT. This encodes CASSLAGSGDTIYF.

This sequence joins TRBV16 and TRBJ1-6, with D unclear. The CDR3 length is 16 residues. CDR1 and CDR2 from the germline V gene are KGHSY and FQNENV. The ends were cut back, 7 bases at V and 3 bases at J, with 16 bases in the middle. DNA for the CDR3: TGTGCCAGCACTCCCGGGAAGGGCCGCTATAATTCACCCCTCCACTTT. It codes for CASTPGKGRYNSPLHF.

The chain carries TRBV7-8 and TRBJ2-7; 12 positions match TRBD2. Per germline, CDR1 SGHVS and CDR2 FQNEAQ. This CDR3 contains 15 residues. J gave up 2 bases and V 4 bases, and 3 bases lay outside the gene matches. CDR3 sequence (DNA): TGTGCCAGCAGCTCAACTAGCGGGGGGACCTACGAGCAGTACTTC. This translates into CASSSTSGGTYEQYF.

The CDR3 is CASSFGLAGEQFF. In DNA form, the CDR3 reads TGTGCCAGCAGTTTCGGACTAGCGGGAGAACAGTTCTTC. V gene TRBV27 combines with J gene TRBJ2-1; 13 nucleotides agree with TRBD2. This CDR3 comprises 13 residues. Germline V gene sequence: CDR1 MNHEY, CDR2 SMNVEV (reference sequence). The J segment lost 13 bases and the V segment lost 3 bases, leaving 3 bases of the junction unmatched.